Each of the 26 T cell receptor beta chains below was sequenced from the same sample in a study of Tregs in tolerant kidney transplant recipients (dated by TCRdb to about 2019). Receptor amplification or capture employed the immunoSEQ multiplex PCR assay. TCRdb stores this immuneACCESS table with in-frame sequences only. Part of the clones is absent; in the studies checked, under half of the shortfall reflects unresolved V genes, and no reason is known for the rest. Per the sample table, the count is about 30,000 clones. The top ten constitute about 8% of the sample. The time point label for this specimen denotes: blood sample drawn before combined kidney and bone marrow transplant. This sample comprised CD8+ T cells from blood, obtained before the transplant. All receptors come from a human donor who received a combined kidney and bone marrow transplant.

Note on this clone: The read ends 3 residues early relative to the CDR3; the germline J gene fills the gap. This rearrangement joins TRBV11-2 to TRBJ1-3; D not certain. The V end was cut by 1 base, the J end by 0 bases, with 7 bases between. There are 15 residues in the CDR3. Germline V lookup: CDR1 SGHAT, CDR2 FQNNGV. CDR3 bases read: TGTGCCAGCAGCTTAGTGTTCGGCTCTGGAAACACC. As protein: CASSLVFGSGNT. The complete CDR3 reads CASSLVFGSGNTIYF.

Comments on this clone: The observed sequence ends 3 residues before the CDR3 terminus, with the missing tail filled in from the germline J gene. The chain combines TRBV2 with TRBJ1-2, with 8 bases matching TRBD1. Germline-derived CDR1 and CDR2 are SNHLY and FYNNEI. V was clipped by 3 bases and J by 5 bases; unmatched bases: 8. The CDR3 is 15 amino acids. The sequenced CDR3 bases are TGTGCCAGCAGTGAGGGGACAGGAACTGGGTATGGC. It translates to CASSEGTGTGYG. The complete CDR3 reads CASSEGTGTGYGYTF.

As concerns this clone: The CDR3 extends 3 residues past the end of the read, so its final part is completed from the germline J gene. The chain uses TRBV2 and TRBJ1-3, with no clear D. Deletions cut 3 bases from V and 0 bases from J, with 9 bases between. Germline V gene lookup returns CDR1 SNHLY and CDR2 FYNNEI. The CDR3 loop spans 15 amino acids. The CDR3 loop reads CASSEWAASGNTIYF. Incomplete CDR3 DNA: TGTGCCAGCAGTGAGTGGGCAGCCTCTGGAAACACC. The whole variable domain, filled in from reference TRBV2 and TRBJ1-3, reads EPEVTQTPSHQVTQMGQEVILRCVPISNHLYFYWYRQILGQKVEFLVSFYNNEISEKSEIFDDQFSVERPDGSNFTLKIRSTKLEDSAMYFCASSEWAASGNTIYFGEGSWLTVV.

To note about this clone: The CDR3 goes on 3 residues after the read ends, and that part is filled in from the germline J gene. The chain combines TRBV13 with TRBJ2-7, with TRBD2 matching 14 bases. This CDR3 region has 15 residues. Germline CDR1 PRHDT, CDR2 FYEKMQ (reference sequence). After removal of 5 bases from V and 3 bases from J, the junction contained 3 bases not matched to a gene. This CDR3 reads CASSTGLAGVYEQYF. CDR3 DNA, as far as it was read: TGTGCCAGCAGCACGGGACTAGCGGGAGTCTACGAG.

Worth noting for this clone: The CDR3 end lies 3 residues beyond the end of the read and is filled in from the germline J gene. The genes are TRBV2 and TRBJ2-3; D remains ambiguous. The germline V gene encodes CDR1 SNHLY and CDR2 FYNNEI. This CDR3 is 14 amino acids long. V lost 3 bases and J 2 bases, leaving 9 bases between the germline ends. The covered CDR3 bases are TGTGCCAGCAGTGAGGCCAGATTCACAGATACG. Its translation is CASSEARFTDT. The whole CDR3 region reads CASSEARFTDTQYF.

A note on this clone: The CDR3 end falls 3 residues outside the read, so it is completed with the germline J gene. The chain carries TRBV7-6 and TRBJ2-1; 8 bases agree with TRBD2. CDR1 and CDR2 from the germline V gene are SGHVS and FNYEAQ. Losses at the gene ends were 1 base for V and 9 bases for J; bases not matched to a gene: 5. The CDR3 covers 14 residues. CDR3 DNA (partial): TGTGCCAGCAGCTTAGTGGTTAGCGGGGCTGAG. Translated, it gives CASSLVVSGAE. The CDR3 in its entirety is CASSLVVSGAEQFF.

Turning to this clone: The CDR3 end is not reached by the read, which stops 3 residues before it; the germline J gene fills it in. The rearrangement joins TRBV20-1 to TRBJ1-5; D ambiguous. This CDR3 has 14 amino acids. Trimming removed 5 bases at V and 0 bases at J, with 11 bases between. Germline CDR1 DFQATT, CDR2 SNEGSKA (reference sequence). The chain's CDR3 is CSAAVPYSNQPQHF. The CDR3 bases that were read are TGCAGTGCTGCGGTACCGTATAGCAATCAGCCC.

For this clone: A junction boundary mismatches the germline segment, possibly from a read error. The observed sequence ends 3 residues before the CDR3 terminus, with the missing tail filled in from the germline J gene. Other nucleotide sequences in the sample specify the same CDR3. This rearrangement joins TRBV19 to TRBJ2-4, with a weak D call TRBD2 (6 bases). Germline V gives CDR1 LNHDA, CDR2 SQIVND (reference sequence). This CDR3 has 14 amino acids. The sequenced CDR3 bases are TGTGCCAGCAGTATAGGAGGGGCCAAAAACATT. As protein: CASSIGGAKNI. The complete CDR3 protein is CASSIGGAKNIQYF.

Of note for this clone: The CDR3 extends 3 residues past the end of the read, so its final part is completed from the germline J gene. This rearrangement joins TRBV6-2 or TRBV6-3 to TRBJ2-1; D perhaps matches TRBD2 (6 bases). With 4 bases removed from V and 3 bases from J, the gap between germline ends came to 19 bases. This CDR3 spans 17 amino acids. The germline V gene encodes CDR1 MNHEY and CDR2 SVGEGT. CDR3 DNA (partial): TGTGCCAGCAGTTTGCCCCCCGGGACTGACTACTACAATGAG. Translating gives CASSLPPGTDYYNE. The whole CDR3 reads CASSLPPGTDYYNEQFF.

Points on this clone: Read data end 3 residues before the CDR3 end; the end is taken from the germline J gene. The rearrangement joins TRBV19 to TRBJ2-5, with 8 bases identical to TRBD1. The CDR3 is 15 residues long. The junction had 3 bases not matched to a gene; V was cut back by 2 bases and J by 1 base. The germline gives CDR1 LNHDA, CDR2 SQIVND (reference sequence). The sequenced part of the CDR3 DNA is TGTGCCAGTAGTATACTAGGACAGGGCCAAGAGACC. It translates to CASSILGQGQET. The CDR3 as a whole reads CASSILGQGQETQYF.

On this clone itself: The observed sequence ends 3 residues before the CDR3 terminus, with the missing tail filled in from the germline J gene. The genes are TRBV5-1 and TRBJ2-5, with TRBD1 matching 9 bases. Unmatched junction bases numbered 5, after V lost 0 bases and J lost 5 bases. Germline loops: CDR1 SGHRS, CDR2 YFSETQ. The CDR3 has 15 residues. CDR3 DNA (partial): TGCGCCAGCAGCTTGGGTACTACAGGGGGCGAGACC. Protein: CASSLGTTGGET. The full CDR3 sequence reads CASSLGTTGGETQYF.

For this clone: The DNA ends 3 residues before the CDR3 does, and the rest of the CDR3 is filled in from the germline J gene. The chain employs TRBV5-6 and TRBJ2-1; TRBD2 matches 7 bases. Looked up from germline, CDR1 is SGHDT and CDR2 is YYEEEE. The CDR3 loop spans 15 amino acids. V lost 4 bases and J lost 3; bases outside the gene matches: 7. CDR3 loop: CASSLPSGFYNEQFF. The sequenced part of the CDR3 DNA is TGTGCCAGCAGCCTTCCTAGCGGATTCTACAATGAG.

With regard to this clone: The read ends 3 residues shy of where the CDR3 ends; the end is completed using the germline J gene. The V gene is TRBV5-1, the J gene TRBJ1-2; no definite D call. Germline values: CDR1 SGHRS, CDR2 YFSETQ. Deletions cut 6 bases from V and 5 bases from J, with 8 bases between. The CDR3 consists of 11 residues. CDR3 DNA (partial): TGCGCCAGCACCTCAGAATATGGC. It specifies CASTSEYG. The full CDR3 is CASTSEYGYTF.

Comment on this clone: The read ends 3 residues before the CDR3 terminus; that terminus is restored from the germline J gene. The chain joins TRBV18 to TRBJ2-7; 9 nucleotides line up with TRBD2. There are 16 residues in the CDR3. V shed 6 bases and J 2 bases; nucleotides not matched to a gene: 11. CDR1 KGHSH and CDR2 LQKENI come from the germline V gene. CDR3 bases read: TGTGCCAGCTCCCCCCAAGCGGGAGGAGTACCCTACGAG. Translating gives CASSPQAGGVPYE. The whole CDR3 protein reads CASSPQAGGVPYEQYF.

The covered CDR3 bases are TGCAGTGCCACTTTGAGGGGCTGGGGTGAAAAA. This sequence encodes CSATLRGWGEK. In full, the CDR3 is CSATLRGWGEKLFF. The gene calls are TRBV20-1 and TRBJ1-4; D is possibly TRBD1 (5 bases). The sequenced fragment ends 3 residues before the CDR3 boundary, so the rest is inferred from the germline J gene. CDR1 DFQATT and CDR2 SNEGSKA come from the germline V gene (reference sequence). Trimming took off 6 bases at V and 7 bases at J, with 18 bases between the two ends. CDR3 length: 14 amino acids.

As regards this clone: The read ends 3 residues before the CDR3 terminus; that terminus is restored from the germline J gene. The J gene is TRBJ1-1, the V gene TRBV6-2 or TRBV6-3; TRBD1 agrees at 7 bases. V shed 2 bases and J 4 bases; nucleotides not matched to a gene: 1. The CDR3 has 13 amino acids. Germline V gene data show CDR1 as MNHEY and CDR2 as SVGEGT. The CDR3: CASSYQGVTEAFF. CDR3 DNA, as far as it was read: TGTGCCAGCAGTTACCAGGGGGTCACTGAA.

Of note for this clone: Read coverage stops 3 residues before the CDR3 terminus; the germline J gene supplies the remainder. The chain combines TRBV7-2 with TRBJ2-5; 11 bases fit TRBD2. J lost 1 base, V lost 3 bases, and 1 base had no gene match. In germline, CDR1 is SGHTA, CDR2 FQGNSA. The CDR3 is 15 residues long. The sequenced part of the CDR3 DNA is TGTGCCAGCAGCTTGACTAGCGGGGTCCAAGAGACC. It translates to CASSLTSGVQET. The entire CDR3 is CASSLTSGVQETQYF. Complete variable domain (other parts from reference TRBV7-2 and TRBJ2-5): GAGVSQSPSNKVTEKGKDVELRCDPISGHTALYWYRQSLGQGLEFLIYFQGNSAPDKSGLPSDRFSAERTGGSVSTLTIQRTQQEDSAVYLCASSLTSGVQETQYFGPGTRLLVL.

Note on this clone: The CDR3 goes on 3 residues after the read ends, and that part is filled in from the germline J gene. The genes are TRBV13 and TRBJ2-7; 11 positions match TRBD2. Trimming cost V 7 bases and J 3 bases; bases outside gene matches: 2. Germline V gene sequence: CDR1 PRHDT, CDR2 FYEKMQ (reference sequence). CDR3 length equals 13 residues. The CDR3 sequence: CASMTSGVYEQYF. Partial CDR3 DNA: TGTGCCAGCATGACTAGCGGGGTCTACGAG.

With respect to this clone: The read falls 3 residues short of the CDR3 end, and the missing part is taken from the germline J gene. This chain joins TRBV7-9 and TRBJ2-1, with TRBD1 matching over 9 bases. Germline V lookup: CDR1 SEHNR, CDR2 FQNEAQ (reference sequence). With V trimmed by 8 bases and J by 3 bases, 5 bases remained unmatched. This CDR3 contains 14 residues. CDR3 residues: CASVSGQGYNEQFF. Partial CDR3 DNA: TGTGCCAGCGTTTCGGGACAGGGCTACAATGAG.

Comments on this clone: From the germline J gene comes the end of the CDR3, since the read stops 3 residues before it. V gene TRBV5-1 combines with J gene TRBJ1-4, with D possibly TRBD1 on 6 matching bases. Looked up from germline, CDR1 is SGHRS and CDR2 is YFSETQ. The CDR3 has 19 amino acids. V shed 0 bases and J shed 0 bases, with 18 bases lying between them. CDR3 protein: CASSLDPRGGVATNEKLFF. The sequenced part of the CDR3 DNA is TGCGCCAGCAGCTTGGACCCGAGGGGGGGAGTTGCAACTAATGAAAAA.

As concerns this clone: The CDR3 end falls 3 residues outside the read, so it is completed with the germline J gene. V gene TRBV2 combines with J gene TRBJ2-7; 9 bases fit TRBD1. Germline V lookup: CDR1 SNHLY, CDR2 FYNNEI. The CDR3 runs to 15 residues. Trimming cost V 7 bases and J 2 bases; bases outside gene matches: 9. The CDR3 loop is CASTQGTGNTYEQYF. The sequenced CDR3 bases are TGTGCCAGCACACAGGGGACAGGGAATACCTACGAG. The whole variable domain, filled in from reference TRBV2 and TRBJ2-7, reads EPEVTQTPSHQVTQMGQEVILRCVPISNHLYFYWYRQILGQKVEFLVSFYNNEISEKSEIFDDQFSVERPDGSNFTLKIRSTKLEDSAMYFCASTQGTGNTYEQYFGPGTRLTVT.

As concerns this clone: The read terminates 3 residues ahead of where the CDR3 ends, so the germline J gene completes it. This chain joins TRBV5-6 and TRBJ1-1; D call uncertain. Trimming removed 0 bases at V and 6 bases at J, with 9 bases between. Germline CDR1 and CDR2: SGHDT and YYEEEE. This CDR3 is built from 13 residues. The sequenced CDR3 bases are TGTGCCAGCAGCTTGGACAGCCTACCTGAA. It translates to CASSLDSLPE. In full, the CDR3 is CASSLDSLPEAFF.

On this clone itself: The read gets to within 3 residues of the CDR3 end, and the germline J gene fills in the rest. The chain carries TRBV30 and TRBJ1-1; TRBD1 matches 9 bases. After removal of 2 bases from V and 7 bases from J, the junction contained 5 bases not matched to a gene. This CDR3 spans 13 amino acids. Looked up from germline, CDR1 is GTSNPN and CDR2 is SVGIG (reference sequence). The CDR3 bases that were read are TGTGCCTGGAGTTGGGGACAGGGCAATGAA. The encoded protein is CAWSWGQGNE. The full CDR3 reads CAWSWGQGNEAFF.

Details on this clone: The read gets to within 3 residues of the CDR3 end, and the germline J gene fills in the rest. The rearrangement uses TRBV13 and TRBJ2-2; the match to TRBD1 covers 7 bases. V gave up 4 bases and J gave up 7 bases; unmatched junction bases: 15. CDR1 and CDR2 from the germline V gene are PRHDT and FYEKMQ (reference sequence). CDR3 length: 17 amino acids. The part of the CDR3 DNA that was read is TGTGCCAGCAGCTCCAATACAGGGGATACTCGCGGCGGGGAG. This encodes CASSSNTGDTRGGE. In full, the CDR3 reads CASSSNTGDTRGGELFF.

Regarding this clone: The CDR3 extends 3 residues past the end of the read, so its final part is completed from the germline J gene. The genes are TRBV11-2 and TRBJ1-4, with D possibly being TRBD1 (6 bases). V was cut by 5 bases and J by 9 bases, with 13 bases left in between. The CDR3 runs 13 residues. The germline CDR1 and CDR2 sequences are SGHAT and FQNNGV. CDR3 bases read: TGTGCCAGCAGCGAGGGGGACATCCAAAAA. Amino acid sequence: CASSEGDIQK. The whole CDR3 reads CASSEGDIQKLFF.

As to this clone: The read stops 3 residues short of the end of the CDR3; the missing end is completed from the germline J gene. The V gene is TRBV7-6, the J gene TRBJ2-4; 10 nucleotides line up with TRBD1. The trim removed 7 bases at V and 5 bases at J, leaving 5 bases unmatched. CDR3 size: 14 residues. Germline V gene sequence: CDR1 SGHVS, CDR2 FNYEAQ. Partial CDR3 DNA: TGTGCCAGCACCCCCGGGACAGGGGAAAACATT. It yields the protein CASTPGTGENI. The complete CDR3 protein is CASTPGTGENIQYF.